This record concerns one T cell receptor (beta chain) sequence. Its antigen remains unknown. The genes and germline here are from mouse. The read ends 4 residues early relative to the CDR3; the germline J gene fills the gap. Cutaneous lymph node cells were pooled, and they were sorted using CD4, CD8alpha, NKG2D, NKG2ACE and other markers. The CDR3 is made up of 14 amino acids. Germline CDR1 is GKSSPN and CDR2 is SITVG. J gave up 2 bases and V 3 bases, and 5 bases lay outside the gene matches. The data are from a study of CD8+ T cells in alopecia areata. About the study: Skin from roughly 6-12-month-old C3H/HeJ graft donors with spontaneous alopecia went to approximately 6-11-week-old female C3H/HeJ mice.

Study-wide points: Scalp sample data also include resident alphabeta T cells from normal skin. Between patients, shared TCR sequences were less clear than in mice. This was possibly due in part to HLA diversity in the patient population. Higher clonality than in normal scalp was seen in lesional scalp, especially alopecia totalis/universalis.

Following extraction, RNA underwent reverse transcription to cDNA, which served as the sequencing template. Assay: immunoSEQ multiplex PCR; the TCRdb copy retains only in-frame clones and omits some. There are about 270,000 clones in the sample, none observed a single time. Material for sequencing was CD4+ T cells sorted from a lymph node. The sequence was obtained from a C3H/HeJ mouse with alopecia areata. As its MHC haplotype, the strain has H2-k. The rearrangement uses TRBV31 and TRBJ2-3; 7 bases map to TRBD2. The CDR3 is CAWSLTGTAETLYF. Partial CDR3 DNA: TGTGCCTGGAGCCTGACTGGGACTGCAGAA.